What follows are 20 T cell receptor beta chains derived from one specimen sequenced in a study of identical twins. TCRdb called the 5' RACE reads again in MiXCR, with one record for every CDR3 protein. The data contain roughly 770,000 distinct CDR3 sequences, around a sixth of them singletons. These sequences were also reported in another study, on T cells expressing NK-cell markers.

Sequenced sample: PBMCs. The source of these receptors is a woman under 30 in good health.

This clonotype was seen only a few times. This rearrangement joins TRBV15 to TRBJ2-3; TRBD2 aligns across 11 bases. The junction had 7 bases not matched to a gene; V was cut back by 5 bases and J by 15 bases. This CDR3 has 12 amino acids. Germline CDR1 is LNHNV and CDR2 is YYDKDF (reference sequence). This CDR3 is CATSGTSGRIYF. CDR3 coding DNA: TGTGCCACCAGCGGTACTAGCGGGAGAATATATTTT.

The V gene is TRBV6-1, the J gene TRBJ2-5, with D perhaps matching TRBD1 or TRBD2 (5 bases each). With 6 bases removed from V and 7 bases from J, the gap between germline ends came to 18 bases. Germline CDR1 is MNHNS and CDR2 is SASEGT. The CDR3 length is 14 residues. CDR3 nucleotides: TGTGCCAGCAGACCCCCGGGACCTAGAGGGACCCAGTACTTC. Encoded protein: CASRPPGPRGTQYF.

The CDR3 DNA is TGTGCCACCAGCAGAGAGCACAGGGGTTACAATGAGCAGTTCTTC. It codes for CATSREHRGYNEQFF. The V call is TRBV15, the J call TRBJ2-1; 7 positions match TRBD1. Germline V gene data show CDR1 as LNHNV and CDR2 as YYDKDF (reference sequence). The CDR3 covers 15 residues. Germline trimming cut 0 bases from V and 4 bases from J; bases unmatched to any gene: 3.

This sequence joins TRBV5-1 and TRBJ1-6; 10 bases match TRBD1. This CDR3 region has 16 residues. Germline lookup yields CDR1 SGHRS and CDR2 YFSETQ. The V segment lost 1 base and the J segment 9 bases; nucleotides outside the gene matches: 7. CDR3 nucleotide sequence: TGCGCCAGCAGCTTGCAGACTTGGGACAGGGGTTCACCCCTCCACTTT. Translated, it gives CASSLQTWDRGSPLHF.

The V gene is TRBV7-8, the J gene TRBJ2-2; 7 nucleotides line up with TRBD1. Unmatched junction bases numbered 10, after V lost 9 bases and J lost 0 bases. Germline assignment: CDR1 SGHVS and CDR2 FQNEAQ. The CDR3 sequence is 16 residues long. The CDR3 DNA is TGTGCCAGAACGGGAAGACAGGGAGCGAACACCGGGGAGCTGTTTTTT. The encoded protein is CARTGRQGANTGELFF.

This clonotype was seen a few times. The chain couples TRBV7-9 to TRBJ2-5, with unresolved D. CDR1 is SEHNR and CDR2 is FQNEAQ in the germline V gene (reference sequence). Trimming took 1 base from V and 5 from J, leaving 5 bases between them. The CDR3 covers 12 residues. The CDR3 sequence: CASSLGMETQYF. The DNA for the CDR3 is TGTGCCAGCAGCTTAGGGATGGAGACCCAGTACTTC. Together with reference TRBV7-9 and TRBJ2-5, the CDR3 gives the full variable domain: DTGVSQNPRHKITKRGQNVTFRCDPISEHNRLYWYRQTLGQGPEFLTYFQNEAQLEKSRLLSDRFSAERPKGSFSTLEIQRTEQGDSAMYLCASSLGMETQYFGPGTRLLVL.

This clonotype was seen a few times. The chain couples TRBV12-3 or TRBV12-4 to TRBJ2-2; D unclear. The CDR3 runs 16 residues. V was trimmed by 5 bases and J by 5 bases, leaving 18 bases between them. The CDR3 DNA reads as TGTGCCAGCAGTCCCGGTCTTAACACCAATACCGGGGAGCTGTTTTTT. This encodes CASSPGLNTNTGELFF.

This clonotype was recorded many times. The chain recombines TRBV20-1 with TRBJ2-3; D possibly matches TRBD1 or TRBD2 (6 bases each). The CDR3 loop spans 13 amino acids. Germline-derived CDR1 and CDR2 are DFQATT and SNEGSKA (reference sequence). The CDR3: CTMAGHATDTQYF. CDR3 nucleotides: TGCACCATGGCGGGACACGCCACAGATACGCAGTATTTT.

This rearrangement joins TRBV10-1 to TRBJ2-1, with 7 bases matching TRBD2. With V trimmed by 8 bases and J by 7 bases, 14 bases remained unmatched. The CDR3 spans 15 residues. CDR1 WNHNN and CDR2 SYGVQD come from the germline V gene (reference sequence). CDR3 protein: CASSLSGREGNEQFF. The CDR3 coding sequence is TGCGCCAGCTCCCTTAGCGGGCGCGAGGGGAATGAGCAGTTCTTC.

This clonotype showed up just a few times. The CDR3 sequence is CASSLNQPDTQYF. The CDR3 DNA is TGTGCCAGCAGCTTAAATCAGCCAGATACGCAGTATTTT. V usage is TRBV7-3 and J usage is TRBJ2-3; D call uncertain. V gave up 1 base and J gave up 4 bases, with 6 bases separating them. The CDR3 contains 13 residues. Germline V gene sequence: CDR1 SGHTA, CDR2 FQGTGA.

This clonotype was counted a few times. The J gene is TRBJ2-7, the V gene TRBV19; D unresolved. The germline V gene has CDR1 LNHDA and CDR2 SQIVND (reference sequence). The CDR3 is made up of 13 amino acids. Trimming took 0 bases from V and 0 from J, leaving 3 bases between them. CDR3 in amino acids: CASSIEVSYEQYF. CDR3 bases: TGTGCCAGTAGTATAGAAGTCTCCTACGAGCAGTACTTC.

The genes are TRBV6-2 or TRBV6-3 and TRBJ1-1, with 7 bases matching TRBD1. There are 14 residues in the CDR3. CDR1 is MNHEY, CDR2 SVGEGT, per germline. The V gene end was trimmed by 2 bases and the J gene end by 7 bases; junction bases not matched to a gene: 7. CDR3 residues: CASSYKGARDEAFF. The CDR3 bases are TGTGCCAGCAGTTACAAGGGGGCTCGTGATGAAGCTTTCTTT.

Only a few counts were recorded for this clonotype. This chain uses TRBV6-1 with TRBJ1-1, with a tentative D call TRBD1 (5 bases). Trimming left V 0 bases short and J 11 bases short, with 7 bases between. Germline V gene sequence: CDR1 MNHNS, CDR2 SASEGT. There are 11 residues in the CDR3. In DNA form, the CDR3 reads TGTGCCAGCAGTGAAGCTAAGGGGGCTTTCTTT. Protein sequence: CASSEAKGAFF.

In this sample, this clonotype turned up a few times. The chain uses TRBV7-9 and TRBJ1-2; D is possibly TRBD1 (5 bases). Per germline, CDR1 SEHNR and CDR2 FQNEAQ (reference sequence). CDR3 size: 16 residues. Trimming stripped 2 bases from V and 8 bases from J, with 21 bases between. The CDR3 here is CASSLSSGQARSGYTF. CDR3 in DNA: TGTGCCAGCAGCTTAAGTTCGGGGCAGGCAAGGAGCGGCTACACCTTC.

The chain joins TRBV5-1 to TRBJ2-7, with D possibly matching TRBD1 (5 bases). V lost 1 base, J lost 5 bases, and 13 bases lay in between. Germline-derived CDR1 and CDR2 are SGHRS and YFSETQ. This CDR3 region has 14 residues. Here the CDR3 reads CASSLFQGINEQYF. CDR3 coding DNA: TGCGCCAGCAGCTTGTTCCAGGGCATCAACGAGCAGTACTTC. The whole variable domain, remainder taken from reference TRBV5-1 and TRBJ2-7, is KAGVTQTPRYLIKTRGQQVTLSCSPISGHRSVSWYQQTPGQGLQFLFEYFSETQRNKGNFPGRFSGRQFSNSRSEMNVSTLELGDSALYLCASSLFQGINEQYFGPGTRLTVT.

The V gene is TRBV12-3 or TRBV12-4, the J gene TRBJ2-3, with D unclear. CDR3 size: 14 residues. Trimming took off 3 bases at V and 6 bases at J, with 13 bases between the two ends. CDR3 in amino acids: CASSFPQVGDTQYF. CDR3 bases: TGTGCCAGCAGTTTCCCGCAGGTGGGGGATACGCAGTATTTT.

The chain joins TRBV6-5 to TRBJ2-1; D is ambiguous. Germline CDR1 is MNHEY and CDR2 is SVGAGI. Between the trimmed V and J ends, which lost 2 bases and 5 bases, there was a span of 7 bases. The CDR3 has 13 residues. CDR3 DNA sequence: TGTGCCAGCAGTTACGGACGTCACAATGAGCAGTTCTTC. Translating gives CASSYGRHNEQFF.

The chain uses TRBV20-1 and TRBJ2-1; TRBD2 agrees at 9 bases. V shed 5 bases, J shed 9 bases, and the junction held 8 bases outside the gene matches. The V gene's germline CDR1 is DFQATT and CDR2 SNEGSKA (reference sequence). This CDR3 is 13 amino acids long. This CDR3 reads CSAPRREGGEQFF. The CDR3 nucleotides are TGCAGTGCTCCAAGGCGGGAGGGTGGTGAGCAGTTCTTC.

The chain joins TRBV7-2 to TRBJ2-3, with D tentatively TRBD2 (6 bases). V shed 2 bases and J shed 2 bases, with 11 bases lying between them. The CDR3 consists of 15 residues. Germline CDR1 reads SGHTA; CDR2 reads FQGNSA. The CDR3 is CASSLMGGVTDTQYF. The CDR3 nucleotides are TGTGCCAGCAGCTTAATGGGAGGCGTCACAGATACGCAGTATTTT.

In its sample, this clonotype was seen a few times. This chain connects TRBV20-1 to TRBJ2-1, with a tentative D call TRBD2 (7 bases). With 0 bases removed from V and 14 bases from J, the gap between germline ends came to 11 bases. Germline values: CDR1 DFQATT, CDR2 SNEGSKA (reference sequence). The CDR3 runs to 11 residues. CDR3 amino acids: CSARDKGGKFF. For the CDR3, the DNA is TGCAGTGCTAGAGATAAGGGGGGGAAGTTCTTC.